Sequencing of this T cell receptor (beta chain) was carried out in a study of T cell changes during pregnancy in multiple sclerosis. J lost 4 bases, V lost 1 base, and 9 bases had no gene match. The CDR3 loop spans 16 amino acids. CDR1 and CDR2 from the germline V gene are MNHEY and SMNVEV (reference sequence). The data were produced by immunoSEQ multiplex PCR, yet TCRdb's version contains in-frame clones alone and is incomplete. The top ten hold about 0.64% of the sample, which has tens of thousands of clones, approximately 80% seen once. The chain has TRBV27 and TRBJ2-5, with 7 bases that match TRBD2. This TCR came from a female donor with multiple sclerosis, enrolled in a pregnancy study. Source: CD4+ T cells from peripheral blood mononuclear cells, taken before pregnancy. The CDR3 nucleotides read TGTGCCAGCAGTTTATTGGGGGGAGGGCGGGTAGAGACCCAGTACTTC. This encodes CASSLLGGGRVETQYF.